Listed below are T cell receptor beta chains from one sample, sequenced in a study of technical replicates of blood from several donors. TCRdb's copy holds only in-frame clones and misses some; the assay was immunoSEQ multiplex PCR. This repertoire shows tens of thousands of clones, about 90% found once; its top ten account for around 0.3%. Input material: T cells isolated from PBMCs. Receptor source: a human donor in good health. Both conserved end residues are part of each CDR3. The D gene is left open where the match is weak. Not all rows give a size; the values are once, few, many and, for expanded clones, a class.

CASTLMDRRGNEQFF,TGTGCCAGCACTCTTATGGACAGGCGTGGGAATGAGCAGTTCTTC,TRBV11-2,.,TRBJ2-1,TRBD1
CASSLGDGVYEQYF,TGTGCCAGCAGTTTAGGAGACGGGGTCTACGAGCAGTACTTC,TRBV28,.,TRBJ2-7,.
CASSQYSTDTQYF,TGTGCCAGCAGCCAATACTCCACAGATACGCAGTATTTT,TRBV14,.,TRBJ2-3,.
CASSRGTEAFF,TGTGCCAGCAGCCGGGGCACTGAAGCTTTCTTT,TRBV7-9,.,TRBJ1-1,.
CASRITGVYGYTF,TGTGCCAGCAGGATTACAGGGGTCTATGGCTACACCTTC,TRBV6-1,.,TRBJ1-2,TRBD1
CASTLTSGVFQETQYF,TGTGCCAGCACTTTGACTAGCGGGGTCTTCCAAGAGACCCAGTACTTC,TRBV13,.,TRBJ2-5,TRBD2
CASSFGTSETQYF,TGCGCCAGCAGCTTTGGGACATCGGAGACCCAGTACTTC,TRBV5-1,.,TRBJ2-5,.
CASSPGGQGLGYGQYF,TGTGCCAGCAGCCCCGGCGGACAAGGGCTAGGTTACGGGCAGTACTTC,TRBV11-2,.,TRBJ2-7,.
CATSRELQGAGGYTF,TGTGCCACCAGCAGAGAGTTGCAGGGGGCGGGTGGCTACACCTTC,TRBV15,once,TRBJ1-2,TRBD1
CASSRQGAAFF,TGTGCCAGCAGCCGACAGGGGGCAGCTTTCTTT,TRBV2,once,TRBJ1-1,TRBD1
CASSPPGGTEGQPQHF,TGTGCCAGCTCACCACCGGGGGGGACGGAAGGTCAGCCCCAGCATTTT,TRBV18,once,TRBJ1-5,.
CASSTPGQSYEQYF,TGTGCCAGCAGCACCCCTGGACAGTCCTACGAGCAGTACTTC,TRBV5-5,.,TRBJ2-7,.
CASREGTQREAFF,TGTGCCAGCAGAGAGGGGACACAGAGGGAAGCTTTCTTT,TRBV6-1,.,TRBJ1-1,.
CASSLDIEFNQPQHF,TGCGCCAGCAGTCTGGACATCGAGTTCAATCAGCCCCAGCATTTT,TRBV5-1,once,TRBJ1-5,.
CASSQYFRGTGELFF,TGTGCCAGCAGCCAATACTTTCGCGGCACCGGGGAGCTGTTTTTT,TRBV5-4,.,TRBJ2-2,.
CAISEPDLSGTEAFF,TGTGCCATCAGTGAGCCGGATCTATCCGGGACTGAAGCTTTCTTT,TRBV10-3,.,TRBJ1-1,.
CSVQGQSSYEQYF,TGCAGCGTACAGGGTCAGAGCTCCTACGAGCAGTACTTC,TRBV29-1,.,TRBJ2-7,.
CASTPVPYEQYF,TGTGCCAGCACCCCGGTACCCTACGAGCAGTACTTC,TRBV7-8,.,TRBJ2-7,.
CASPWGGKSSKPYF,TGTGCCAGCCCCTGGGGGGGGAAGTCATCAAAACCGTACTTC,TRBV21-1,.,TRBJ2-7,.
CAWSVGLAVGGNEQFF,TGTGCCTGGAGTGTGGGACTAGCGGTGGGTGGCAATGAGCAGTTCTTC,TRBV30,.,TRBJ2-1,TRBD2
CASSYRIAGGLTQYF,TGTGCCAGCAGTTACCGAATAGCGGGGGGGCTGACCCAGTACTTC,TRBV6-6,.,TRBJ2-5,TRBD2
CASSYVAGDPSQYF,TGTGCCAGCAGTTACGTAGCGGGAGACCCGTCGCAGTACTTC,TRBV6-5,.,TRBJ2-7,TRBD2
CASSPSLAGSYEQYF,TGTGCCAGCAGCCCCTCACTAGCGGGCTCCTACGAGCAGTACTTC,TRBV7-9,.,TRBJ2-7,TRBD2
CASSQRPGQGYPPYGYTF,TGTGCCAGCAGCCAAAGACCGGGACAGGGGTACCCCCCCTATGGCTACACCTTC,TRBV11-2,.,TRBJ1-2,TRBD1
CASSVVNTEAFF,TGTGCCAGCAGTGTAGTAAACACTGAAGCTTTCTTT,TRBV6-1,.,TRBJ1-1,.
CASSLEAHEQYF,TGCGCCAGCAGCTTGGAAGCCCACGAGCAGTACTTC,TRBV5-1,.,TRBJ2-7,.
CASSFGAEDTQYF,TGTGCCAGCAGCTTTGGGGCGGAAGATACGCAGTATTTT,TRBV7-2,.,TRBJ2-3,.
CASSPKPNRFGNQPQHF,TGTGCCAGCAGTCCGAAACCCAACAGGTTCGGCAATCAGCCCCAGCATTTT,TRBV28,.,TRBJ1-5,.
CASSYAGNTEAFF,TGTGCCAGCAGTTACGCGGGGAACACTGAAGCTTTCTTT,TRBV6-5,.,TRBJ1-1,.
CASSQDQGAGFGTQYF,TGCGCCAGCAGCCAAGATCAGGGGGCGGGATTCGGGACCCAGTACTTC,TRBV4-1,.,TRBJ2-5,TRBD1
CASSTEGQGSGGYTF,TGTGCCAGCAGCACTGAGGGACAGGGTTCAGGTGGCTACACCTTC,TRBV2,.,TRBJ1-2,TRBD1
CASSHLPGSSNQPQHF,TGTGCCAGTAGTCACCTCCCAGGGTCTAGCAATCAGCCCCAGCATTTT,TRBV19,.,TRBJ1-5,.
CASSLDRAVNTGELFF,TGTGCCAGCAGTCTGGACAGGGCCGTGAACACCGGGGAGCTGTTTTTT,TRBV6-6,.,TRBJ2-2,TRBD1
CASSQEYGAGINQPQHF,TGTGCCAGCAGCCAAGAATACGGCGCGGGGATCAATCAGCCCCAGCATTTT,TRBV4-2,.,TRBJ1-5,.
CASRPYRGSNYGYTF,TGTGCCAGCAGGCCTTATAGGGGGTCTAACTATGGCTACACCTTC,TRBV6-1,few,TRBJ1-2,.
CASSTGGGYGYTF,TGTGCCAGCAGCACAGGGGGCGGCTATGGCTACACCTTC,TRBV5-8,.,TRBJ1-2,TRBD1
CASSYRQKNTEAFF,TGTGCCAGCAGCTACCGACAGAAGAACACTGAAGCTTTCTTT,TRBV7-8,.,TRBJ1-1,.
CASSSWTGPDNEQFF,TGTGCCAGCAGCTCCTGGACAGGGCCAGACAATGAGCAGTTCTTC,TRBV7-9,.,TRBJ2-1,TRBD1
CASSLLTGGLMNTEAFF,TGTGCCAGCAGTTTACTCACAGGGGGCCTGATGAACACTGAAGCTTTCTTT,TRBV27,.,TRBJ1-1,TRBD1
CASRKTGVLYGYTF,TGTGCCAGCAGAAAGACAGGGGTTCTATATGGCTACACCTTC,TRBV5-6,.,TRBJ1-2,TRBD1
CASSDTGAWNTEAFF,TGTGCCAGCAGTGACACAGGGGCCTGGAACACTGAAGCTTTCTTT,TRBV27,.,TRBJ1-1,TRBD1
CASSLVGLGNTEAFF,TGCGCCAGCAGCTTGGTGGGGCTAGGGAACACTGAAGCTTTCTTT,TRBV5-1,.,TRBJ1-1,.
CASSGDPEVHEQFF,TGTGCCAGTTCAGGGGACCCGGAGGTCCATGAGCAGTTCTTC,TRBV11-3,.,TRBJ2-1,.
CASSEMASGNYNEQFF,TGTGCCAGCAGTGAAATGGCTAGCGGCAATTACAATGAGCAGTTCTTC,TRBV6-4,.,TRBJ2-1,TRBD2
CAISESTTGTYNEQFF,TGTGCCATCAGTGAGTCTACGACAGGGACCTACAATGAGCAGTTCTTC,TRBV10-3,.,TRBJ2-1,TRBD1
CASSSGDRLGGEYGYTF,TGTGCCAGCAGTTCAGGGGACAGGCTGGGGGGGGAGTATGGCTACACCTTC,TRBV27,once,TRBJ1-2,TRBD1
CASSRSGTGGRNEQFF,TGCGCCAGCAGCCGTTCCGGGACAGGGGGAAGGAATGAGCAGTTCTTC,TRBV4-1,.,TRBJ2-1,TRBD1
CASSIGLWTEAFF,TGTGCCAGTAGTATCGGGTTGTGGACTGAAGCTTTCTTT,TRBV19,once,TRBJ1-1,.
CASSQDKVGEMNTEAFF,TGCGCCAGCAGCCAAGACAAGGTGGGCGAGATGAACACTGAAGCTTTCTTT,TRBV4-1,.,TRBJ1-1,.
CASSPTPTGPTLYSNQPQHF,TGTGCCAGCAGCCCCACCCCGACAGGGCCTACCCTATATAGCAATCAGCCCCAGCATTTT,TRBV28,.,TRBJ1-5,TRBD1
CASSPGTGGQTQYF,TGTGCCAGCAGCCCTGGGACAGGGGGGCAGACCCAGTACTTC,TRBV6-5,.,TRBJ2-5,TRBD1
CASSGGSYNEQFF,TGTGCCAGCAGCGGGGGGTCCTACAATGAGCAGTTCTTC,TRBV7-9,.,TRBJ2-1,.